This T cell receptor beta chain is from a study of human T cells and chemical hapten exposure. TCRdb called the RACE reads again in MiXCR, with one record for every CDR3 protein. The table shows around 70,000 distinct CDR3 sequences, with around 6.1% occurring only once. The germline gives CDR1 MNHEY, CDR2 SVGAGI. This CDR3 comprises 15 residues. Trimming took 6 bases from V and 0 from J; bases not matched to a gene: 8. Time point described: healthy volunteer bleed at 6 weeks. The template was total RNA from unfractionated whole blood. This clonotype was seen more than once but under ten times. Source material: whole blood. The V call is TRBV6-5, the J call TRBJ2-7, with 7 bases fitting TRBD2. This receptor was taken from a female donor in good health. Some clones in this sample may be carry-over from other donors' samples. The CDR3 nucleotides are TGTGCCAGCAGCCCTAAGCGGGGCAGCTCCTACGAGCAGTACTTC. Translated: CASSPKRGSSYEQYF.